This record concerns one T cell receptor (beta chain) sequence. Its antigen remains unknown. The data stem from a study of T-cell reconstitution after alpha-beta-depleted transplantation in children. Overall study results and limits: Among T cells one year after transplant, newly produced cells accounted for most counts and diversity. Reported findings indicate that, about two months after transplant, alpha-beta T cells came from several hundred expanded clones, which were derived from non-depleted graft cells.

As it was prepared, the TCRbeta library received unique molecular identifiers. TCRdb re-derived calls from the PCR reads in MiXCR, one entry per CDR3 protein. The data show 200,000 to 250,000 distinct CDR3 sequences, with approximately 10% seen just once and over 25% held by the top ten. The TCR sequence derives from a child under two years old with acute myeloid leukemia, due to receive a stem cell transplant. The sequencing used PBMCs, collected before TCRalphabeta/CD19-depleted stem cell transplant.

CDR3 region: CASSERMRTSGANVLTF. In DNA form, the CDR3 reads TGTGCCAGCAGTGAAAGAATGAGAACCTCTGGGGCCAACGTCCTGACTTTC. The chain joins TRBV25-1 to TRBJ2-6; the D is unclear. Deletions cut 2 bases from V and 0 bases from J, with 11 bases between. Germline V gene lookup returns CDR1 MGHDK and CDR2 SYGVNS. The CDR3 is made up of 17 amino acids.